Following are 10 T cell receptor beta chains from one sample sequenced in a study of blood T cell repertoires in COVID-19. Repertoires were generated with immunoSEQ multiplex PCR, while TCRdb's copy carries only in-frame clones and drops some. Among 130,000 to 150,000 clones, over 80% were seen once, and the ten largest hold over 0.85%. The sequenced material came from peripheral blood. The receptors stem from a woman aged 50 to 60 with acute or convalescent COVID-19.

V is TRBV29-1 and J is TRBJ1-1, with 7 bases lining up with TRBD1. This CDR3 spans 13 amino acids. The germline V gene encodes CDR1 SQVTM and CDR2 ANQGSEA. V was clipped by 3 bases and J by 4 bases; unmatched bases: 5. CDR3 region: CSVDRGHGTEAFF. CDR3 nucleotides: TGCAGCGTTGATAGGGGGCACGGCACTGAAGCTTTCTTT.

The chain links TRBV7-3 to TRBJ1-6; D not certain. The CDR3 is 14 amino acids. Germline lookup yields CDR1 SGHTA and CDR2 FQGTGA. Trimming left V 1 base short and J 7 bases short, with 8 bases between. CDR3 DNA sequence: TGTGCCAGCAGCTTAAGTTCCGAGAATTCACCCCTCCACTTT. Translation: CASSLSSENSPLHF. Full variable domain (missing parts from reference TRBV7-3 and TRBJ1-6): GAGVSQTPSNKVTEKGKYVELRCDPISGHTALYWYRQSLGQGPEFLIYFQGTGAADDSGLPNDRFFAVRPEGSVSTLKIQRTERGDSAVYLCASSLSSENSPLHFGNGTRLTVT.

This sequence joins TRBV2 and TRBJ2-7, with TRBD1 matching over 7 bases. Trimming at V came to 5 bases and at J to 0 bases, leaving 7 bases not matched to a gene. Germline V gives CDR1 SNHLY, CDR2 FYNNEI. There are 15 residues in the CDR3. Here the CDR3 reads CASSSMTGNSYEQYF. DNA of the CDR3: TGTGCCAGCAGTTCTATGACAGGGAACTCCTACGAGCAGTACTTC.

The J gene is TRBJ1-4, the V gene TRBV12-5, with TRBD1 as a possible D gene (5 bases). Trimming removed 2 bases at V and 10 bases at J, with 14 bases between. CDR1 and CDR2 (germline): LGHNT, FRNRAP. The CDR3 runs to 14 residues. The CDR3 DNA reads as TGTGCTAGTGGTTTGTGGCGGGGCCCCGGAAAACTGTTTTTT. Residues: CASGLWRGPGKLFF.

V usage is TRBV27 and J usage is TRBJ2-1; TRBD1 matches 8 bases. Germline V gene data show CDR1 as MNHEY and CDR2 as SMNVEV (reference sequence). This CDR3 has 16 residues. Trimming removed 1 base from V and 9 bases from J; junction bases left unmatched: 11. The CDR3 is CASSLFATGDFGEQFF. DNA for the CDR3: TGTGCCAGCAGTTTATTCGCGACAGGGGATTTCGGTGAGCAGTTCTTC.

This clone occurred once. This chain joins TRBV11-2 and TRBJ2-5; 10 positions match TRBD2. Germline-derived CDR1 and CDR2 are SGHAT and FQNNGV. The V gene end was trimmed by 5 bases and the J gene end by 1 base; junction bases not matched to a gene: 7. The CDR3 extends over 16 amino acids. CDR3 DNA: TGTGCCAGCAGCCCCGAAAGACTAGCGGGCCAAGAGACCCAGTACTTC. This encodes CASSPERLAGQETQYF.

The V call is TRBV2, the J call TRBJ2-3; 10 bases are shared with TRBD1. Germline V CDR1 and CDR2: SNHLY, FYNNEI. The CDR3 consists of 16 residues. V dropped 5 bases and J dropped 1; count of bases not matched to a gene: 6. The CDR3 DNA reads TGTGCCAGCAGTAGACCCGGGACAGGGGGCACAGATACGCAGTATTTT. This translates into CASSRPGTGGTDTQYF.

The J gene is TRBJ2-7, the V gene TRBV27; possible D gene TRBD2, 6 bases. This CDR3 is built from 13 residues. Trimming cost V 3 bases and J 4 bases, with 10 bases left between them. Germline lookup yields CDR1 MNHEY and CDR2 SMNVEV (reference sequence). The CDR3 sequence is CASSLGGTYEQYF. As DNA, the CDR3 is TGTGCCAGCAGTTTGGGAGGTACGTACGAGCAGTACTTC.

The chain recombines TRBV5-5 with TRBJ1-5; D is possibly TRBD1 (5 bases). This CDR3 is 13 amino acids long. Germline-derived CDR1 and CDR2 are SGHKS and YYEKEE (reference sequence). V lost 0 bases to trimming and J lost 6 bases, with 7 bases between them. The CDR3 region is CASSLAGPQPQHF. Here the CDR3 DNA reads TGTGCCAGCAGCTTGGCAGGGCCTCAGCCCCAGCATTTT. The variable domain in full, completed from reference TRBV5-5 and TRBJ1-5, reads DAGVTQSPTHLIKTRGQQVTLRCSPISGHKSVSWYQQVLGQGPQFIFQYYEKEERGRGNFPDRFSARQFPNYSSELNVNALLLGDSALYLCASSLAGPQPQHFGDGTRLSIL.

This clone has only one observation. V gene TRBV6-6 combines with J gene TRBJ2-5; 7 bases align to TRBD2. The trim removed 5 bases at V and 5 bases at J, leaving 5 bases unmatched. The CDR3 is 13 amino acids. Germline V gene sequence: CDR1 MNHNY, CDR2 SVGAGI (reference sequence). The DNA of the CDR3 is TGTGCCAGCAGTAGGACGCGGGGGGAGACCCAGTACTTC. Its protein is CASSRTRGETQYF.